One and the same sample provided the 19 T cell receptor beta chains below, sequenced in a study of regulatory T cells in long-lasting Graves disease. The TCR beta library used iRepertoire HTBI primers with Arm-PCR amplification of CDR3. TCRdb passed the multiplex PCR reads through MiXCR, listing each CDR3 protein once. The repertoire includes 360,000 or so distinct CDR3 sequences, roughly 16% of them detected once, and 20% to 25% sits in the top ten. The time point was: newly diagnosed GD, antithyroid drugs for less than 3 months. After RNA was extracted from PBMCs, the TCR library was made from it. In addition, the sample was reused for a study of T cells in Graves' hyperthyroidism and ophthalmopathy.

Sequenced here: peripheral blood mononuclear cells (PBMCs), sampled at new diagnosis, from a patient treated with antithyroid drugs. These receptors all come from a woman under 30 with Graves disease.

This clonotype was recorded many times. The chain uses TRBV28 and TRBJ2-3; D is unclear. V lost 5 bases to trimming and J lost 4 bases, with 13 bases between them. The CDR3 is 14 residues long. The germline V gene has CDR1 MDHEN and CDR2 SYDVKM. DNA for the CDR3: TGTGCCAGCAGTCCGCTAGTAACTGCAGATACGCAGTATTTT. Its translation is CASSPLVTADTQYF.

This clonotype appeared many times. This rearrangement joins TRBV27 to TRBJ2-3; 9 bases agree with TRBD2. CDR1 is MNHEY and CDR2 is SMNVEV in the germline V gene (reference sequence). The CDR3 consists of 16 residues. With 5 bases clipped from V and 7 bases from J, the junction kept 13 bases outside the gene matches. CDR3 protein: CASSPLGGRAGNTQYF. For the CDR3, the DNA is TGTGCCAGCAGTCCCCTAGGCGGGAGGGCCGGGAATACGCAGTATTTT.

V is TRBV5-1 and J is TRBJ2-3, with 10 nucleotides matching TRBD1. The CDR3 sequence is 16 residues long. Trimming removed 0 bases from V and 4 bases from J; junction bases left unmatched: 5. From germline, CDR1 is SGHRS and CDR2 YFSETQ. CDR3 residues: CASSLARTGGSDTQYF. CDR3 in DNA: TGCGCCAGCAGCTTGGCCAGGACAGGGGGATCAGATACGCAGTATTTT.

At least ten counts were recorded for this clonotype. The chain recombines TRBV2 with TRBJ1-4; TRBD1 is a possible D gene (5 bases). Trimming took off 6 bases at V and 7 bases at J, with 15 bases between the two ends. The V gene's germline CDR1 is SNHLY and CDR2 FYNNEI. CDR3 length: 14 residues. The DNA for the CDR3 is TGTGCCAGCAGATCCGGGACTAGTACTGAAAAACTGTTTTTT. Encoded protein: CASRSGTSTEKLFF.

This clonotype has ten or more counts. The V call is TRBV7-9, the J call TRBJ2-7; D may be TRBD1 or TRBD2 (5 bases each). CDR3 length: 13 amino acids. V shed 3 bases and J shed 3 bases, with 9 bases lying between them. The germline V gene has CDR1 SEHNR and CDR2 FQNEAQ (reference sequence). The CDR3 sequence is CASSLGDLYEQYF. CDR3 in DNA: TGTGCCAGCAGCTTGGGGGACCTCTACGAGCAGTACTTC.

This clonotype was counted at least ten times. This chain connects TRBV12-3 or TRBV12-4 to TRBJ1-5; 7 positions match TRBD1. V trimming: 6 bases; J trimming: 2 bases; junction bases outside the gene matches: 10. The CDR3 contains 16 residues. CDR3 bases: TGTGCCAGCAGACGGCAGGGGGGGACTGGCAATCAGCCCCAGCATTTT. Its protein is CASRRQGGTGNQPQHF.

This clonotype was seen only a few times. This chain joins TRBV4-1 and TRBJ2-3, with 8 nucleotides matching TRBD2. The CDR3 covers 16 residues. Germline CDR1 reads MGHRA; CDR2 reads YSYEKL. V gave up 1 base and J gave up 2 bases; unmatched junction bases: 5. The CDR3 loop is CASSQVIAGSTDTQYF. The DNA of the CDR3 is TGCGCCAGCAGCCAAGTGATAGCGGGGTCCACAGATACGCAGTATTTT.

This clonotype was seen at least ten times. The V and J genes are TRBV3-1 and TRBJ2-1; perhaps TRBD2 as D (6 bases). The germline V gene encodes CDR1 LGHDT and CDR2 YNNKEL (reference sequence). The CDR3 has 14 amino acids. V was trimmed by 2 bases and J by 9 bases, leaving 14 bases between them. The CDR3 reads CASSQSLGGVEQFF. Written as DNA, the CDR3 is TGTGCCAGCAGCCAATCCCTCGGGGGAGTTGAGCAGTTCTTC.

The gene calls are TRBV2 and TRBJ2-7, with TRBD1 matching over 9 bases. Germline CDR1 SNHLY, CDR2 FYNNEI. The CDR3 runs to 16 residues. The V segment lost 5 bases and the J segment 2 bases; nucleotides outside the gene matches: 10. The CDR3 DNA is TGTGCCAGCAGTTTGTCCGGGACAGGGATTACCTACGAGCAGTACTTC. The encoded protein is CASSLSGTGITYEQYF. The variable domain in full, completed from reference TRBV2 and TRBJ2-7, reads EPEVTQTPSHQVTQMGQEVILRCVPISNHLYFYWYRQILGQKVEFLVSFYNNEISEKSEIFDDQFSVERPDGSNFTLKIRSTKLEDSAMYFCASSLSGTGITYEQYFGPGTRLTVT.

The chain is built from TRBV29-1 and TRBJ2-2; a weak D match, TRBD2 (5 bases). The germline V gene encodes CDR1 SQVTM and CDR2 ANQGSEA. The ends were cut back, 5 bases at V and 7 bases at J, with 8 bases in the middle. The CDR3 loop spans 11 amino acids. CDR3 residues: CSVPRDGELFF. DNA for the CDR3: TGCAGCGTTCCCCGGGACGGGGAGCTGTTTTTT.

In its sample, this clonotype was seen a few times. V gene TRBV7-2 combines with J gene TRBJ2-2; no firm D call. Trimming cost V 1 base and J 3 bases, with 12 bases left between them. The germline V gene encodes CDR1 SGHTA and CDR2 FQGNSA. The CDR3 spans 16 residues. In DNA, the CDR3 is TGTGCCAGCAGCTTAGGTGGTGTATGGTACACCGGGGAGCTGTTTTTT. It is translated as CASSLGGVWYTGELFF.

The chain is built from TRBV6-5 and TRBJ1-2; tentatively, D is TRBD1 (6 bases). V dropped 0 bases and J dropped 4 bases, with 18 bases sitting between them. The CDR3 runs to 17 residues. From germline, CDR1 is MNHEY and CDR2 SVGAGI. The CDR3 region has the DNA TGTGCCAGCAGTTACTCGATTGGTACAGGGCCTATCTATGGCTACACCTTC. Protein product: CASSYSIGTGPIYGYTF.

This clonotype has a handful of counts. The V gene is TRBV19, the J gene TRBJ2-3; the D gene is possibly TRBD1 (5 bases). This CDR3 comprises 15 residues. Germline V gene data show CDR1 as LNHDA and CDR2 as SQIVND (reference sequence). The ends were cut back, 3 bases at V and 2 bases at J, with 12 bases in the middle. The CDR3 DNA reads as TGTGCCAGTAGTATTTGGGCAGGGAACACAGATACGCAGTATTTT. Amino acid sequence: CASSIWAGNTDTQYF. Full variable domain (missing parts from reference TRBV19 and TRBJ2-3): DGGITQSPKYLFRKEGQNVTLSCEQNLNHDAMYWYRQDPGQGLRLIYYSQIVNDFQKGDIAEGYSVSREKKESFPLTVTSAQKNPTAFYLCASSIWAGNTDTQYFGPGTRLTVL.

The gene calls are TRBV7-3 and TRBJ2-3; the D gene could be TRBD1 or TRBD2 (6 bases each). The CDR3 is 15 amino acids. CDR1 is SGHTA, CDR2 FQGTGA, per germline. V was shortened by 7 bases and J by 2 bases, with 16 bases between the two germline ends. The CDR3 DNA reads TGTGCCAGCACCCCAGGGGCGGGGAACACAGATACGCAGTATTTT. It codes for CASTPGAGNTDTQYF.

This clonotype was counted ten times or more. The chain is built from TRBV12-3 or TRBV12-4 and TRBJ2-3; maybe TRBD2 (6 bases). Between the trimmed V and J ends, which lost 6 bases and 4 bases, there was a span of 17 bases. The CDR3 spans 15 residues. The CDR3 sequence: CASSRLGGRADTQYF. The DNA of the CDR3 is TGTGCCAGCAGCCGACTAGGCGGCAGGGCAGATACGCAGTATTTT.

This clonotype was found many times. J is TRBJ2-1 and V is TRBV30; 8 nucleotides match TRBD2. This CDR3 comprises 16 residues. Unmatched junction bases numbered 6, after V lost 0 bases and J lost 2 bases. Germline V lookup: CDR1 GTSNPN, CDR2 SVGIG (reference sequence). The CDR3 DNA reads TGTGCCTGGAGTGTACGAGCGGGAGTGGCCTACAATGAGCAGTTCTTC. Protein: CAWSVRAGVAYNEQFF.

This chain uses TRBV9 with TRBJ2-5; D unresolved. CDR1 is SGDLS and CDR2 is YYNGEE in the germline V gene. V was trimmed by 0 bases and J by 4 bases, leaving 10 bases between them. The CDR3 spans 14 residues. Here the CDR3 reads CASSVGGVIETQYF. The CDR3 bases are TGTGCCAGCAGCGTAGGAGGAGTGATAGAGACCCAGTACTTC.

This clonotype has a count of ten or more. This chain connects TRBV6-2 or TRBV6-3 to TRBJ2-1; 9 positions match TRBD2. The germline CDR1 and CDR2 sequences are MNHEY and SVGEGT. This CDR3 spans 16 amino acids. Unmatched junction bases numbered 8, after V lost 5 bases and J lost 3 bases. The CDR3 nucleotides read TGTGCCAGCAGTGAAAACGCGGGAGGGGTCTACAATGAGCAGTTCTTC. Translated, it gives CASSENAGGVYNEQFF.

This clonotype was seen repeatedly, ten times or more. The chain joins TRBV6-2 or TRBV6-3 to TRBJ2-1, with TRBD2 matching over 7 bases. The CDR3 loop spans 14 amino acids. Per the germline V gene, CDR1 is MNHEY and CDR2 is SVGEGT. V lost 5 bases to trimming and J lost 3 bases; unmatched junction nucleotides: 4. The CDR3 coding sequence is TGTGCCAGCAGTGTTACTAGCGACTACAATGAGCAGTTCTTC. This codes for CASSVTSDYNEQFF.